The rows below give T cell receptor beta chains drawn from one sample of a study of regulatory T cells in long-lasting Graves disease. TCRdb re-called the multiplex PCR reads with MiXCR, one entry per CDR3 protein. The sample lists around 500,000 distinct CDR3 sequences, about 13% occurring once. These data were likewise used in another study, on T cells in Graves' hyperthyroidism and ophthalmopathy.

This sample comprised peripheral blood mononuclear cells (PBMCs), obtained at new diagnosis, from a patient treated with antithyroid drugs. The receptors shown here come from a man aged 25 to 45 with Graves disease. Both conserved end residues are part of each CDR3. D genes are given only for firm matches. Clone size is stated in some rows and not others, as once, few, many or a class when expanded.

d_gene	abundance	j_gene	v_gene	CDR3nt	CDR3aa
.	many	TRBJ1-1	TRBV5-5	TGTGCCAGCAGCTTGATCATAGTGGACACTGAAGCTTTCTTT	CASSLIIVDTEAFF
.	.	TRBJ1-3	TRBV18	TGTGCCAGCTCAGACCAGGGACATGGAAACACCATATATTTT	CASSDQGHGNTIYF
.	many	TRBJ2-2	TRBV5-1	TGCGCCAGCAGTGAGGGCGTAACCGGGGAGCTGTTTTTT	CASSEGVTGELFF
.	.	TRBJ1-1	TRBV7-9	TGTGCCAGCAGCTTCAATCTGGAGAACACTGAAGCTTTCTTT	CASSFNLENTEAFF
TRBD2	few	TRBJ2-4	TRBV20-1	TGCAGTGCCGCCAGCGGGGGCTTAGCCAAAAACATTCAGTACTTC	CSAASGGLAKNIQYF
.	few	TRBJ1-5	TRBV15	TGTGCCACCAGCAGAGGGGTCCCTAGGGATCAGCCCCAGCATTTT	CATSRGVPRDQPQHF
.	many	TRBJ1-2	TRBV5-1	TGCGCCAGCAGCTTGGATCTGGGTAGCGGAGGCACCTTC	CASSLDLGSGGTF
TRBD2	many	TRBJ2-1	TRBV6-1	TGTGCCAGCCGCTTGAGGACTAGCGGGAGAGATGAGCAGTTCTTC	CASRLRTSGRDEQFF
.	.	TRBJ2-5	TRBV5-1	TGCGCCAGCAGCCGACAGGCTATCCAAGAGACCCAGTACTTC	CASSRQAIQETQYF
.	many	TRBJ1-1	TRBV6-6	TGTGCCAGCAGTTACTCGCTTACAGGGTTACACACTGAAGCTTTCTTT	CASSYSLTGLHTEAFF
.	few	TRBJ2-7	TRBV7-2	TGTGCCAGCAGCTTAGGGCACCTCTCCTACGAGCAGTACTTC	CASSLGHLSYEQYF
.	few	TRBJ1-4	TRBV28	TGTGCCAGCAGCCAAGCGGACGAAAAACTGTTTTTT	CASSQADEKLFF
TRBD1	many	TRBJ2-3	TRBV15	TGTGCCACCAGCAGCCAGGGGGCTACAGATACGCAGTATTTT	CATSSQGATDTQYF
.	.	TRBJ1-6	TRBV18	TGTGCCAGCTCATTCCGGACGCCGGCGGATTCACCCCTCCACTTT	CASSFRTPADSPLHF
.	few	TRBJ2-1	TRBV13	TGTGCCAGCAGCACTCATTCCGGGGGGCCATCTCAGTCCTTC	CASSTHSGGPSQSF
.	many	TRBJ1-1	TRBV28	TGTGCCAGCTTTTCCTCCGCCATGGGGTACACTGAAGCTTTCTTT	CASFSSAMGYTEAFF
TRBD1	.	TRBJ1-6	TRBV28	TGTGCCAGCAGCCGCTTCCGGACAGGAGGATTGTCACCCCTCCACTTT	CASSRFRTGGLSPLHF
TRBD1	.	TRBJ1-6	TRBV5-1	TGCGCCAGCAGCGCCGCCGGGACAGGGTATTCACCCCTCCACTTT	CASSAAGTGYSPLHF
TRBD1	.	TRBJ1-5	TRBV4-1	TGCGCCAGCAGCCAAGGACAGGGGAGGGACAATCAGCCCCAGCATTTT	CASSQGQGRDNQPQHF
TRBD2	.	TRBJ2-1	TRBV7-9	TGTGCCAGCAGCCGCCGTTTAGCGGGAGATTGGGGTGAGCAGTTCTTC	CASSRRLAGDWGEQFF
.	many	TRBJ2-7	TRBV6-1	TGTGCCAGCAGTGAGGGAAGCTACGAGCAGTACTTC	CASSEGSYEQYF
TRBD1	many	TRBJ2-5	TRBV5-5	TGTGCCAGCAGCTTCGACAGGGGGCTAACCCAAGAGACCCAGTACTTC	CASSFDRGLTQETQYF
.	many	TRBJ1-5	TRBV12-3/TRBV12-4	TGTGCCAGCAGTTCCGGAGATGGGCAGAAGCCCCAGCATTTT	CASSSGDGQKPQHF
TRBD2	many	TRBJ2-1	TRBV6-1	TGTGCCAGCAGATGGACTAGCGGTAGTTACAATGAGCAGTTCTTC	CASRWTSGSYNEQFF
.	many	TRBJ2-7	TRBV10-3	TGTGCCACCCTTCGGGGGTACGAGCAGTACTTC	CATLRGYEQYF
.	many	TRBJ2-7	TRBV2	TGTGCCAGCTGGAGGACAGAAGCCTACGAGCAGTACTTC	CASWRTEAYEQYF
TRBD1	few	TRBJ2-1	TRBV24-1	TGTGCCACCAGTGACTCGGACAGGGCCGGGGATGAGCAGTTCTTC	CATSDSDRAGDEQFF
TRBD2	few	TRBJ2-3	TRBV20-1	TGCAGGGGGGAAGCGCGGGGAAGCAGCGGGAGAGAAGATACGCAGTATTTT	CRGEARGSSGREDTQYF
TRBD1	many	TRBJ1-2	TRBV2	TGTGCCAGTTTGACAGGGCCCTCCTATGGCTACACCTTC	CASLTGPSYGYTF
.	many	TRBJ2-7	TRBV20-1	TGCAGTGCTGCGGGGACGGAAGTTACCTACGAGCAGTACTTC	CSAAGTEVTYEQYF
.	many	TRBJ2-7	TRBV20-1	TGCAGTGCTAGAGGGGAAGGAGGCTACGAGCAGTACTTC	CSARGEGGYEQYF
TRBD2	many	TRBJ2-5	TRBV2	TGTGCCAGCATGGTGACTAGCGGCCAAGAGACCCAGTACTTC	CASMVTSGQETQYF
.	many	TRBJ2-1	TRBV5-1	TGCGCCAGCAGGTATTCCTGGGGGCCCAATGAGCAGTTCTTC	CASRYSWGPNEQFF
TRBD1	many	TRBJ2-1	TRBV12-3/TRBV12-4	TGTGCCAGCAGCCCCGGACAGGGGAACTACAATGAGCAGTTCTTC	CASSPGQGNYNEQFF
.	many	TRBJ2-7	TRBV2	TGTGCCAGCGACCTGGGACTTACCACCTACGAGCAGTACTTC	CASDLGLTTYEQYF
.	many	TRBJ2-5	TRBV12-3/TRBV12-4	TGTGCCAGCACCGATGGGTCCATCGGGGACGAGACCCAGTACTTC	CASTDGSIGDETQYF
.	many	TRBJ1-5	TRBV12-3/TRBV12-4	TGTGCCAGCAGTTTCAAAGTTAGCAATCAGCCCCAGCATTTT	CASSFKVSNQPQHF